This entry lists 10 T cell receptor beta chains sequenced from one sample in a study of blood T cell repertoires in COVID-19. The method was immunoSEQ multiplex PCR; TCRdb's version includes in-frame clones alone and lacks a portion of them. The sample holds over 80,000 clones; around three quarters are singletons and the top ten take approximately 10%. The sequenced sample consisted of peripheral blood. The source of these receptors is a woman aged 70-85 years with acute or convalescent COVID-19.

This sequence joins TRBV5-1 and TRBJ2-3, with 7 bases identical to TRBD2. Trimming took 4 bases from V and 2 from J; bases not matched to a gene: 4. CDR3 size: 14 residues. Germline loops: CDR1 SGHRS, CDR2 YFSETQ. The chain's CDR3 is CASSRGGPTDTQYF. In DNA, the CDR3 is TGCGCCAGCAGCAGGGGAGGGCCCACAGATACGCAGTATTTT.

In this sample, this clone turned up a few times. The J gene is TRBJ1-1, the V gene TRBV29-1; 9 positions agree with TRBD1. Germline V CDR1 and CDR2: SQVTM, ANQGSEA. Unmatched junction bases numbered 16, after V lost 7 bases and J lost 1 base. There are 17 residues in the CDR3. This CDR3 is CSASRQGVGGPNTEAFF. The CDR3 DNA sequence: TGCAGCGCTTCCCGACAGGGGGTCGGCGGGCCGAACACTGAAGCTTTCTTT.

This chain links TRBV3-1 (or the pseudogene TRBV3-2) with TRBJ2-3, with D possibly being TRBD2 (6 bases). This CDR3 is 12 amino acids long. Germline V CDR1 and CDR2: LGHDT, YNNKEL (reference sequence). V was shortened by 4 bases and J by 6 bases, with 8 bases between the two germline ends. This CDR3 reads CASSPGVDTQYF. Here the CDR3 DNA reads TGTGCCAGCAGCCCGGGGGTGGATACGCAGTATTTT.

This clone was observed a few times. This sequence joins TRBV30 and TRBJ2-2; D gene unclear. CDR3 length: 13 amino acids. Looked up from germline, CDR1 is GTSNPN and CDR2 is SVGIG (reference sequence). V shed 4 bases and J shed 0 bases, with 6 bases lying between them. The CDR3 coding sequence is TGTGCCTGGACGGTTACGAACACCGGGGAGCTGTTTTTT. It yields the protein CAWTVTNTGELFF.

This rearrangement joins TRBV19 to TRBJ1-3, with 7 bases identical to TRBD1. The CDR3 is 16 residues long. V dropped 2 bases and J dropped 0; count of bases not matched to a gene: 4. CDR1 is LNHDA and CDR2 is SQIVND in the germline V gene (reference sequence). The CDR3 DNA sequence: TGTGCCAGTAGTATACTGTGGGACAGCTCTGGAAACACCATATATTTT. The encoded protein is CASSILWDSSGNTIYF.

This chain joins TRBV20-1 and TRBJ1-5; D is undetermined. V lost 3 bases to trimming and J lost 2 bases, with 8 bases between them. Germline V gene data show CDR1 as DFQATT and CDR2 as SNEGSKA (reference sequence). This CDR3 has 13 residues. In DNA, the CDR3 is TGCAGTGCTAGTTCGCGGGGCAATCAGCCCCAGCATTTT. Translation: CSASSRGNQPQHF.

V usage is TRBV7-2 and J usage is TRBJ2-5; D perhaps matches TRBD2 (5 bases). The V and J ends lost 2 bases and 4 bases respectively, with 11 bases between them. CDR3 length equals 14 residues. Germline V gene data show CDR1 as SGHTA and CDR2 as FQGNSA. In DNA form, the CDR3 reads TGTGCCAGCAGCTTACGAGTGGGAGTAGAGACCCAGTACTTC. Encoded protein: CASSLRVGVETQYF.

The gene calls are TRBV28 and TRBJ2-3; 9 bases map to TRBD1. The CDR3 is 13 residues long. The V gene end was trimmed by 6 bases and the J gene end by 7 bases; junction bases not matched to a gene: 5. Germline lookup yields CDR1 MDHEN and CDR2 SYDVKM. The CDR3 nucleotides are TGTGCCAGCAGCGACAGGGGGTGGAATACGCAGTATTTT. Encoded protein: CASSDRGWNTQYF.

This clone was seen only a few times. The rearrangement links TRBV7-9 to TRBJ1-4; 8 nucleotides align to TRBD1. V shed 4 bases, J shed 2 bases, and the junction held 9 bases outside the gene matches. CDR1 is SEHNR, CDR2 FQNEAQ, per germline (reference sequence). This CDR3 is 17 amino acids long. CDR3 in amino acids: CASSSWTGKRTNEKLFF. The DNA for the CDR3 is TGTGCCAGCAGCTCCTGGACAGGGAAACGGACTAATGAAAAACTGTTTTTT.

In this sample, this clone turned up a few times. The CDR3 DNA reads TGTGCCAGTAGTGCGACAGGGCAGAAGAACTATGGCTACACCTTC. Its protein is CASSATGQKNYGYTF. The chain couples TRBV19 to TRBJ1-2; 7 nucleotides match TRBD1. The length of the CDR3 is 15 residues. Losses at the gene ends were 5 bases for V and 2 bases for J; bases not matched to a gene: 8. The germline CDR1 and CDR2 sequences are LNHDA and SQIVND (reference sequence).